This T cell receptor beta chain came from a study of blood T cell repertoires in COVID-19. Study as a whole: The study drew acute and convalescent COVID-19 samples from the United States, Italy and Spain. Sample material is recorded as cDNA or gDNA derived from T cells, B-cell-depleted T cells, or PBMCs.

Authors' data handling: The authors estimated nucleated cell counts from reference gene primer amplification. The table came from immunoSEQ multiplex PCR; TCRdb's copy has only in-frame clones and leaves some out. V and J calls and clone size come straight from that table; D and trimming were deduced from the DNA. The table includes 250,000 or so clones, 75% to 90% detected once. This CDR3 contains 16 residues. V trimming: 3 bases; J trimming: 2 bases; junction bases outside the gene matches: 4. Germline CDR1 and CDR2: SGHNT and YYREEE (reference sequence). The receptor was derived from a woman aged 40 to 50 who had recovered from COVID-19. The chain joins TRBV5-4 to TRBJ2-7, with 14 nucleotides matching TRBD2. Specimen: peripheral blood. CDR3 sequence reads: CASSSGLAGAAYEQYF. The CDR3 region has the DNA TGTGCCAGCAGCTCGGGACTAGCGGGGGCCGCCTACGAGCAGTACTTC.